A single sample gave rise to the 9 T cell receptor beta chains below, sequenced in a study of T cells in Graves' hyperthyroidism and ophthalmopathy. RNA transcripts gave rise to amplified TCR beta CDR3 regions. The HTBI set primed first-round TCR CDR3 RT-PCR. In TCRdb, the multiplex PCR reads were re-called with MiXCR into one record per CDR3 protein. The repertoire holds fewer than 250,000 distinct CDR3 sequences, with 24% as singletons. Sequencing was done on a sample of blood. The source of these receptors is a woman aged 40 to 55 with Graves' ophthalmopathy.

This clonotype was seen only a few times. The rearrangement joins TRBV12-3 or TRBV12-4 to TRBJ2-7; perhaps TRBD2 as D (5 bases). TRBJ2-1 explains the end of the DNA better; the J call may be wrong. The CDR3 has 14 residues. This CDR3 reads CASSFLDSSYEQFF. DNA for the CDR3: TGTGCCAGCAGTTTTCTGGACTCGTCCTACGAGCAGTTCTTC.

This clonotype was detected ten times or more. The chain links TRBV6-1 to TRBJ1-5; 8 nucleotides line up with TRBD1. The germline CDR1 and CDR2 sequences are MNHNS and SASEGT. CDR3 length equals 17 residues. Trimming at V came to 6 bases and at J to 0 bases, leaving 10 bases not matched to a gene. CDR3 in amino acids: CASRERGQEYSNQPQHF. The CDR3, as DNA: TGTGCCAGCAGGGAACGGGGACAGGAGTATAGCAATCAGCCCCAGCATTTT.

This clonotype was seen many times. J is TRBJ2-2 and V is TRBV5-1, with D possibly being TRBD2 (6 bases). The CDR3 loop spans 14 amino acids. Trimming removed 1 base from V and 7 bases from J, with 11 bases in between. CDR1 is SGHRS, CDR2 YFSETQ, per germline. Here the CDR3 reads CASSLLAGSGELFF. As DNA, the CDR3 is TGCGCCAGCAGCTTGTTGGCGGGGAGCGGGGAGCTGTTTTTT.

Ten or more counts support this clonotype. The CDR3 DNA sequence: TGTGCCAGCAGCTTAGGAGGGGACACGCGCTTAGATCAGCCCCAGCATTTT. It codes for CASSLGGDTRLDQPQHF. The genes are TRBV11-2 and TRBJ1-5; tentative D call: TRBD1 (6 bases). Trimming removed 1 base from V and 5 bases from J, with 18 bases in between. This CDR3 spans 17 amino acids. Germline-derived CDR1 and CDR2 are SGHAT and FQNNGV.

The chain is built from TRBV12-3 or TRBV12-4 and TRBJ1-1, with unresolved D. The CDR3 spans 15 residues. The V end lost 6 bases, the J end lost 4 bases, and 18 bases lay between the germline ends. The CDR3 sequence is CASSHPVAWGTEAFF. The CDR3 nucleotides read TGTGCCAGCAGCCATCCCGTCGCGTGGGGCACTGAAGCTTTCTTT.

This clonotype was detected many times. The chain couples TRBV5-4 to TRBJ1-2; D might be TRBD1 (6 bases). V was trimmed by 4 bases and J by 1 base, leaving 14 bases between them. CDR1 and CDR2 from the germline V gene are SGHNT and YYREEE (reference sequence). There are 15 residues in the CDR3. The CDR3 spells CASSIFYRDNYGYTF. In DNA form, the CDR3 reads TGTGCCAGCAGCATTTTCTACAGGGATAACTATGGCTACACCTTC.

The V and J genes are TRBV12-3 or TRBV12-4 and TRBJ2-5, with D tentatively TRBD1 (5 bases). V was trimmed by 5 bases and J by 5 bases, leaving 12 bases between them. The length of the CDR3 is 13 residues. The chain's CDR3 is CASSPRAPETQYF. The CDR3 bases are TGTGCCAGCAGTCCCAGGGCACCGGAGACCCAGTACTTC.

This clonotype was counted at least ten times. It may be a read error: a sequence one base away is much more abundant. The CDR3 ends on some other residue instead of the conserved phenylalanine or tryptophan, so this is likely a read error. The rearrangement uses TRBV2 and TRBJ1-5; the D is unclear. Germline CDR1 is SNHLY and CDR2 is FYNNEI. This CDR3 has 12 residues. Trimming cost V 4 bases and J 6 bases, with 7 bases left between them. The CDR3 is CASSVIGQPQHL. CDR3 nucleotide sequence: TGTGCCAGCAGTGTTATCGGTCAGCCCCAGCATCTT.

This clonotype has a count of ten or more. CDR3 bases: TGTGCCAGCAGCCAACAAGACTCGCTGGAGCAGTACTTC. This encodes CASSQQDSLEQYF. The chain employs TRBV6-2 or TRBV6-3 and TRBJ2-7; no definite D call. V lost 6 bases to trimming and J lost 7 bases, with 16 bases between them. In germline, CDR1 is MNHEY, CDR2 SVGEGT. The CDR3 consists of 13 residues.